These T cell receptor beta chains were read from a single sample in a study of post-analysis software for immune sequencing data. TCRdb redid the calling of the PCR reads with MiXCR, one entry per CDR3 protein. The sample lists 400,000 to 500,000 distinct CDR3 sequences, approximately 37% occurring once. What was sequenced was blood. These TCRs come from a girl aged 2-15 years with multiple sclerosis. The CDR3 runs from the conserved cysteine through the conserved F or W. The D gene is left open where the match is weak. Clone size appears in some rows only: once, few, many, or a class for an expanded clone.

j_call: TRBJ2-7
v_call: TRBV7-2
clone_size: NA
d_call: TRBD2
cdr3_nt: TGTGCCAGCAGCTTAAGCGGGGTAAACTACGAGCAGTACTTC
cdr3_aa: CASSLSGVNYEQYF

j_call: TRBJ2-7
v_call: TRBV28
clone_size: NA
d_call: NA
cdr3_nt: TGTGCCAGCAGTAACCGCTACGAGCAGTACTTC
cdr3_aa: CASSNRYEQYF

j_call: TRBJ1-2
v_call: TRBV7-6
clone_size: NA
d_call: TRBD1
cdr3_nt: TGTGCCAGCAGCTTAAATGAAGGGGGCGATGGCTACACCTTC
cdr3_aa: CASSLNEGGDGYTF

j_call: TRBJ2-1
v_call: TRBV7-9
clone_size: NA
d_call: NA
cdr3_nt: TGTGCCAGCAGCTTAATTTTTCCGGCGTGGGTTGAGCAGTTCTTC
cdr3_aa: CASSLIFPAWVEQFF

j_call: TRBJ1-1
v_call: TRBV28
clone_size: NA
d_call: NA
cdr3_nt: TGTGCCAGCACCCGGGGGGGCTCGGGCACTGAAGCTTTCTTT
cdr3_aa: CASTRGGSGTEAFF

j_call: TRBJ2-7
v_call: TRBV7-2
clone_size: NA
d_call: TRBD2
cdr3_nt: TGTGCCGGCAGCCCCACAAGGACTAGCGGGATCTACGAGCAGTACTTC
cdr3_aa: CAGSPTRTSGIYEQYF

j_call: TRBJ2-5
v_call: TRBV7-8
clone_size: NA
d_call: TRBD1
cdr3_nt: TGTGCCAGCAGCGGACAGGGGCTAAACCAAGAGACCCAGTACTTC
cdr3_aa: CASSGQGLNQETQYF

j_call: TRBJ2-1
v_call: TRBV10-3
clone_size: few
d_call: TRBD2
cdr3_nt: TGTGCCATCAGTACCGGGACTAGCGGGAAAAATGAGCAGTTCTTC
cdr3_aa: CAISTGTSGKNEQFF

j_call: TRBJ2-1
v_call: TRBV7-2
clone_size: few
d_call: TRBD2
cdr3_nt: TGTGCCAGCAGCTTACGGTTAGCGGGCGACAATGAGCAGTTCTTC
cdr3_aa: CASSLRLAGDNEQFF

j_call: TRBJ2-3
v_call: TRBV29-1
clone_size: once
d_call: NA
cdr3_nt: TGCAGCGTCAGCAGGCGGTTAGTGGCAGATACGCAGTATTTT
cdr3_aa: CSVSRRLVADTQYF

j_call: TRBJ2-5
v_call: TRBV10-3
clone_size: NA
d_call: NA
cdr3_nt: TGTGCCATCAGTTGGACGGAAGAAGAGACCCAGTACTTC
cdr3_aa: CAISWTEEETQYF

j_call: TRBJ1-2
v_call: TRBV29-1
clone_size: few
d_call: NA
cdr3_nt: TGCAGCGTTGAACTGGGTCTAGGCGGCTACACCTTC
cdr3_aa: CSVELGLGGYTF

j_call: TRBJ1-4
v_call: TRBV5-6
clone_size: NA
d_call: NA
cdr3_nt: TGTGCCAGCAGCTTCAGGGTGACTAATGAAAAACGGTTTTTT
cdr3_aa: CASSFRVTNEKRFF

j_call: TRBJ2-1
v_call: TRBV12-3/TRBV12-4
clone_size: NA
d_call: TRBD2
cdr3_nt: TGTGCCAGCAGTTTCAATCGGCTAGCGGGTGAGCAGTTCTTC
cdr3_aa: CASSFNRLAGEQFF

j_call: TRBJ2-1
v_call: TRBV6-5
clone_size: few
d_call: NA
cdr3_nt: TGTGCCAGCAGTTTACTAGGGAGCCATGAGCAGTTCTTC
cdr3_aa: CASSLLGSHEQFF

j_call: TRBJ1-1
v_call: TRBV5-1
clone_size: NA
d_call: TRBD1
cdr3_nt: TGCGCCAGCAGCCTATGGACAGGCATGAACACTGAAGCTTTCTTT
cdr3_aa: CASSLWTGMNTEAFF

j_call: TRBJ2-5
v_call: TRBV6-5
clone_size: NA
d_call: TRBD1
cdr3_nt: TGTGCCAGCAGGCTGACAGGGGTAGAGACCCAGTACTTC
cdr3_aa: CASRLTGVETQYF

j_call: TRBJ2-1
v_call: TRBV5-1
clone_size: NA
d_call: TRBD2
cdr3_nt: TGCGCCAGCAGTGTACTAGCGGGAACGTCTTATGAGCAGTTCTTC
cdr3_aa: CASSVLAGTSYEQFF

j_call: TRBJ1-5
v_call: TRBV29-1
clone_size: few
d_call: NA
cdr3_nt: TGCAGCCCTAAGGGGCAGGGAACGGAAAGAAGCAATCAGCCCCAGCATTTT
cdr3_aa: CSPKGQGTERSNQPQHF

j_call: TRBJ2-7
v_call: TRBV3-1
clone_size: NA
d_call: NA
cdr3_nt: TGTGCCAGCAGCCAAGACGGGTATCCCTACGAGCAGTACTTC
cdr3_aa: CASSQDGYPYEQYF